This TCR beta chain was captured by sequencing in a study of T-cell memory formation after mild COVID-19. V was clipped by 3 bases and J by 8 bases, with 11 bases between them. Germline CDR1 reads KGHSH; CDR2 reads LQKENI. The CDR3 runs to 13 residues. TCRdb re-derived calls from the 5' RACE reads in MiXCR, one entry per CDR3 protein. In the table there are around 320,000 distinct CDR3 sequences, approximately 19% of which are singletons. The chain couples TRBV18 to TRBJ2-1; perhaps TRBD2 as D (7 bases). The receptor was isolated from a man in his late teens or twenties who had mild COVID-19 (a few samples of this study predate the infection). Cell type and time point are not known. Sequenced material: PBMCs or a T cell subset sorted from them (not recorded which). This chain's CDR3 is CASSPSGGDEQFF. CDR3 sequence (DNA): TGTGCCAGCTCACCTTCGGGGGGCGATGAGCAGTTCTTC.